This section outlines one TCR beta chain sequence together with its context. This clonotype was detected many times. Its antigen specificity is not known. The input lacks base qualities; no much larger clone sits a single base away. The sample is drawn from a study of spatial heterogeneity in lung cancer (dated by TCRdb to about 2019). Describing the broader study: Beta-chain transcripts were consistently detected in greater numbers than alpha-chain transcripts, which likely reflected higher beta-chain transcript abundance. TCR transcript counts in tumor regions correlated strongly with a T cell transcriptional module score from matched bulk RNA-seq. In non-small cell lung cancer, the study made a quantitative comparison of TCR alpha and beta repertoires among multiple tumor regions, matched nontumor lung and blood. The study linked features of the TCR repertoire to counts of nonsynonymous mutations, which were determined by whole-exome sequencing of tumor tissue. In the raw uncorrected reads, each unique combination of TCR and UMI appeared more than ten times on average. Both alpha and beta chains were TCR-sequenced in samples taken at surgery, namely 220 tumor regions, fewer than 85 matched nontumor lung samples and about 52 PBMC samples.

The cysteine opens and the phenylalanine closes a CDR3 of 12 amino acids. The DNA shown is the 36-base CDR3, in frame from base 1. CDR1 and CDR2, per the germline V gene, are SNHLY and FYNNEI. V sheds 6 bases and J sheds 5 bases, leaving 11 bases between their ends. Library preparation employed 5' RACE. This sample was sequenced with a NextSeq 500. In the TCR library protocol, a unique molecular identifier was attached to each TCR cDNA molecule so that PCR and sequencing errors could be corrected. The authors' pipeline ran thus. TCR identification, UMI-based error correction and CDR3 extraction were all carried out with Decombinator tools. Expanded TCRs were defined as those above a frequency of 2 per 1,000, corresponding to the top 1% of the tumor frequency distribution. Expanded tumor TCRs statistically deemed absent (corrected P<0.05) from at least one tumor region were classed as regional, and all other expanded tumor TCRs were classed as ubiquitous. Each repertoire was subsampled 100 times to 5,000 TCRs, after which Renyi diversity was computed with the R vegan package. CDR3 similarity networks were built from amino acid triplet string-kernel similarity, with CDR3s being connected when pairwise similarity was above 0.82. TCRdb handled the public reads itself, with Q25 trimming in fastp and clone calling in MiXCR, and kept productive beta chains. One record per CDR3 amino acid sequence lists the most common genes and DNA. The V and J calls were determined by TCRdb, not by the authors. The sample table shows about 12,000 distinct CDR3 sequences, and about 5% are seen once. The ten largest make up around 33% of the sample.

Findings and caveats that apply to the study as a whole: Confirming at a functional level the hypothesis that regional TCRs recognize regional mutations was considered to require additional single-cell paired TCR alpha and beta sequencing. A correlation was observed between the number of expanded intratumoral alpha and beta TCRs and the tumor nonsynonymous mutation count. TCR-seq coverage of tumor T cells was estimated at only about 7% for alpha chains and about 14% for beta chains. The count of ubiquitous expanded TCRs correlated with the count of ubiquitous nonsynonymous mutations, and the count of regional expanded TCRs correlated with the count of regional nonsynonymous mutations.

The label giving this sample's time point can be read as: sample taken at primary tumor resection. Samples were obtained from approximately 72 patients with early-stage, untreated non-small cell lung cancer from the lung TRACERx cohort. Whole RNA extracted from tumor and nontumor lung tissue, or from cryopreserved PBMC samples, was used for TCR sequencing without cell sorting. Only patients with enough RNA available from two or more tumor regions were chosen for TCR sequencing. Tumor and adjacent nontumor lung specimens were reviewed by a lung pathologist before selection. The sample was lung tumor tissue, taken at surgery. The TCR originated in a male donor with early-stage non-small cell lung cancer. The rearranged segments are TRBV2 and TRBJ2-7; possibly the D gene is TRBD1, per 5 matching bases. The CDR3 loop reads CASSVDRNEQYF. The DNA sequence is TGTGCCAGCAGCGTTGACAGAAACGAGCAGTACTTC.